The next 8 T cell receptor beta chains were all read from a single sample in a study of OX40 agonist ivuxolimab in advanced cancers. Sequenced by immunoSEQ multiplex PCR; TCRdb stores in-frame clones only, minus some. The profile covers 65,000 or so clones, with approximately 88% appearing a single time and around 5.1% taken by the ten largest. This specimen consisted of CD4+ or CD8+ T cells sorted from blood, obtained in a trial of the OX40 agonist ivuxolimab. These receptors originate from an adult with an advanced solid tumor such as melanoma, head and neck, liver or kidney cancer.

The chain links TRBV28 to TRBJ2-1, with 7 nucleotides matching TRBD1. The CDR3 runs 15 residues. The ends lost 3 bases at V and 6 bases at J; junction bases unmatched: 8. The germline V gene has CDR1 MDHEN and CDR2 SYDVKM. CDR3 region: CASSLTGFTRNEQFF. CDR3 bases: TGTGCCAGCAGTTTGACAGGGTTTACCCGCAATGAGCAGTTCTTC.

The chain carries TRBV28 and TRBJ1-5; TRBD1 matches at 9 bases. The junction had 9 bases not matched to a gene; V was cut back by 9 bases and J by 3 bases. CDR1 and CDR2 from the germline V gene are MDHEN and SYDVKM. The CDR3 runs 15 residues. The chain's CDR3 is CASTPGQGPNQPQHF. CDR3 nucleotide sequence: TGTGCCAGTACACCGGGACAGGGACCCAATCAGCCCCAGCATTTT.

The chain employs TRBV6-5 and TRBJ1-4; TRBD1 matches at 8 bases. The CDR3 is 15 amino acids. CDR1 MNHEY and CDR2 SVGAGI come from the germline V gene. V trimming: 4 bases; J trimming: 8 bases; junction bases outside the gene matches: 9. The chain's CDR3 is CASSSGQVGGEKLFF. CDR3 sequence (DNA): TGTGCCAGCAGTTCGGGACAGGTGGGAGGAGAAAAACTGTTTTTT.

The CDR3, as DNA: TGTGCCAGCAGGGTTACAGGGATGAACACTGAAGCTTTCTTT. Amino acid sequence: CASRVTGMNTEAFF. J is TRBJ1-1 and V is TRBV28; maybe TRBD1 (6 bases). Germline V gene data show CDR1 as MDHEN and CDR2 as SYDVKM. V was clipped by 6 bases and J by 0 bases, with 11 bases between them. This CDR3 contains 14 residues.

This clone turned up a few times. This sequence joins TRBV27 and TRBJ1-2; 12 positions agree with TRBD1. Losses at the gene ends were 6 bases for V and 8 bases for J; bases not matched to a gene: 13. Germline CDR1 and CDR2: MNHEY and SMNVEV (reference sequence). This CDR3 has 16 amino acids. CDR3 in DNA: TGTGCCAGCAGCCCCGAGAGGGACAGGGGGCGCGGGGGCTACACCTTC. It codes for CASSPERDRGRGGYTF.

This rearrangement joins TRBV7-9 to TRBJ2-2; 7 bases match TRBD2. Losses at the gene ends were 1 base for V and 1 base for J; bases not matched to a gene: 3. Germline-derived CDR1 and CDR2 are SEHNR and FQNEAQ (reference sequence). CDR3 length equals 16 residues. This chain's CDR3 is CASSLGLAMNTGELFF. DNA of the CDR3: TGTGCCAGCAGCTTAGGACTAGCAATGAACACCGGGGAGCTGTTTTTT.

The rearrangement uses TRBV30 and TRBJ2-7; D may be TRBD1 (5 bases). Per germline, CDR1 GTSNPN and CDR2 SVGIG (reference sequence). V gave up 0 bases and J gave up 3 bases, with 9 bases separating them. The CDR3 has 13 amino acids. The CDR3 loop reads CAWSVAGYYEQYF. DNA for the CDR3: TGTGCCTGGAGTGTAGCAGGGTACTACGAGCAGTACTTC. Drawing the rest from reference TRBV30 and TRBJ2-7, the complete variable domain is SQTIHQWPATLVQPVGSPLSLECTVEGTSNPNLYWYRQAAGRGLQLLFYSVGIGQISSEVPQNLSASRPQDRQFILSSKKLLLSDSGFYLCAWSVAGYYEQYFGPGTRLTVT.

The chain is built from TRBV12-5 and TRBJ2-2, with TRBD2 matching over 7 bases. V shed 5 bases and J 0 bases; nucleotides not matched to a gene: 9. Germline-derived CDR1 and CDR2 are LGHNT and FRNRAP. The CDR3 contains 17 residues. The CDR3 loop is CASGPGTRGANTGELFF. For the CDR3, the DNA is TGTGCTAGTGGTCCTGGCACCCGGGGGGCGAACACCGGGGAGCTGTTTTTT.